This T cell receptor (beta chain) was profiled in a study of cytomegalovirus exposure and HLA in healthy donors. The donors were part of the validation cohort of fewer than 150 subjects. That cohort was separate from the first cohort, which comprised fewer than 800 subjects. Study observations and caveats: There were some public TCRs occurring in many donors, but most TCR sequences were rare. Specific recognition of CMV antigens was confirmed in vitro for a few chains (all CMV-associated). A list of 150 or so TCR beta chains associated with cytomegalovirus was given.

The assay was immunoSEQ multiplex PCR, and TCRdb's table has in-frame clones only and misses some. The table includes 150,000 to 200,000 clones, approximately 89% detected once. This CDR3 region has 12 residues. V lost 4 bases, J lost 4 bases, and 5 bases lay in between. The germline V gene has CDR1 SEHNR and CDR2 FQNEAQ (reference sequence). To note about this clone: Its specificity is unknown.

The chain joins TRBV7-9 to TRBJ1-5, with D uncertain. The source of this sequence is a man aged 25-45 years in good health and CMV-seropositive. The sequencing input was PBMCs. The CDR3: CASSWRNQPQHF. As DNA, the CDR3 is TGTGCCAGCAGCTGGCGAAATCAGCCCCAGCATTTT.